This T cell receptor (beta chain) was found in a study of cytomegalovirus exposure and HLA in healthy donors. Whole-study results and caveats: The classifier reportedly diagnosed cytomegalovirus status with high specificity and sensitivity.

A multiplex PCR was run with 60 Vbeta primers and 13 Jbeta primers. Per the original data handling: Roughly 11 million shared chains were among around 78 million unique TCR beta chains counted in a later analysis. Measured with immunoSEQ multiplex PCR; TCRdb has only the in-frame clones, and not every one. V and J calls plus clone size are reproduced from that table; the DNA served to infer D and trimming. The repertoire consists of approximately 74,000 clones, with over 70% occurring once and the leading ten covering roughly 7.1%. In regard to this clone: The antigen is unknown. The junction and the germline gene differ at one end; a read error may be behind it.

Germline-derived CDR1 and CDR2 are SNHLY and FYNNEI. The CDR3 length is 13 residues. Material for sequencing was PBMCs. The TCR originated in a woman between 40 and 50 years old in good health and CMV-seronegative. The V call is TRBV2, the J call TRBJ1-1; D gene uncertain. In nucleotides, the CDR3 is TGTACCAGCAGTGGGGAGGTGAACACTGAAGCTTTCTTT. Protein product: CTSSGEVNTEAFF.